One sample yielded the 32 T cell receptor beta chains listed below, sequenced in a study of identical twins. Via MiXCR, TCRdb re-called the 5' RACE reads, giving one row per CDR3 protein. The profile shows a few hundred thousand distinct CDR3 sequences, approximately 10% of them singletons. Sequencing input: naive T cells sorted from blood. Receptor source: a woman in her forties or fifties in good health.

There are many counts of this clonotype. The gene calls are TRBV29-1 and TRBJ2-7, with 7 bases matching TRBD1. This CDR3 is 14 amino acids long. V shed 2 bases and J 2 bases; nucleotides not matched to a gene: 6. In germline, CDR1 is SQVTM, CDR2 ANQGSEA. The chain's CDR3 is CSVETGQSAYEQYF. The CDR3 DNA sequence: TGCAGCGTTGAAACGGGACAGTCAGCCTACGAGCAGTACTTC.

This clonotype was recorded many times. The gene calls are TRBV11-3 and TRBJ2-5; D is ambiguous. Per germline, CDR1 SGHNT and CDR2 YENEEA. The CDR3 runs to 14 residues. V lost 2 bases and J 4 bases, leaving 11 bases between the germline ends. The CDR3 coding sequence is TGTGCCAGCAGCTTATCTAGACTCCGAGAGACCCAGTACTTC. Translated: CASSLSRLRETQYF.

This clonotype was found many times. The V gene is TRBV28, the J gene TRBJ2-1, with D unresolved. CDR3 length: 15 residues. The germline V gene has CDR1 MDHEN and CDR2 SYDVKM. The ends were cut back, 2 bases at V and 9 bases at J, with 17 bases in the middle. The CDR3 sequence is CASSLQSNGESEQFF. CDR3 nucleotides: TGTGCCAGCAGTTTACAGAGTAACGGAGAAAGTGAGCAGTTCTTC.

The DNA of the CDR3 is TGTGCCAGCAGGGTACCGTTGCGACTTCCCCTCCACTTT. It yields the protein CASRVPLRLPLHF. The V call is TRBV6-5, the J call TRBJ1-6, with D hard to call. Trimming took 6 bases from V and 13 from J, leaving 16 bases between them. CDR1 and CDR2 from the germline V gene are MNHEY and SVGAGI. The CDR3 extends over 13 amino acids.

There are many counts of this clonotype. The chain carries TRBV6-2 or TRBV6-3 and TRBJ2-1; 11 bases map to TRBD2. The CDR3 length is 13 residues. Germline assignment: CDR1 MNHEY and CDR2 SVGEGT. V lost 8 bases, J lost 7 bases, and 4 bases stayed unmatched. The CDR3 region is CASGPSGRNEQFF. In DNA, the CDR3 is TGTGCCAGCGGGCCTAGCGGGAGGAATGAGCAGTTCTTC.

In this sample, this clonotype turned up many times. CDR3 sequence reads: CASSLWPTGTGELFF. In DNA, the CDR3 is TGTGCCAGCAGTTTGTGGCCGACGGGCACCGGGGAGCTGTTTTTT. The chain combines TRBV27 with TRBJ2-2; no clear D. The CDR3 length is 15 residues. V lost 3 bases to trimming and J lost 4 bases, with 12 bases between them. Germline CDR1 MNHEY, CDR2 SMNVEV (reference sequence).

The chain couples TRBV9 to TRBJ2-3; 7 bases match TRBD1. The CDR3 consists of 15 residues. Germline CDR1 is SGDLS and CDR2 is YYNGEE. Germline trimming cut 4 bases from V and 2 bases from J; bases unmatched to any gene: 7. CDR3 nucleotide sequence: TGTGCCAGCAGCCGAGAGGGGGCTTCCACAGATACGCAGTATTTT. This encodes CASSREGASTDTQYF.

The V and J genes are TRBV11-3 and TRBJ2-5; D is possibly TRBD2 (6 bases). Germline CDR1 reads SGHNT; CDR2 reads YENEEA. The CDR3 is 14 amino acids. V was shortened by 8 bases and J by 5 bases, with 18 bases between the two germline ends. CDR3 sequence reads: CASLETSRVETQYF. CDR3 coding DNA: TGTGCCAGCTTAGAGACTAGTAGGGTTGAGACCCAGTACTTC.

The sample holds many counts of this clonotype. This sequence joins TRBV24-1 and TRBJ2-1; D may correspond to TRBD1 or TRBD2 (5 bases each). The CDR3 is 14 amino acids. The germline V gene encodes CDR1 KGHDR and CDR2 SFDVKD. V gave up 4 bases and J gave up 5 bases, with 11 bases separating them. CDR3 region: CATSESGTDNEQFF. In DNA form, the CDR3 reads TGTGCCACCAGTGAGTCCGGGACGGACAATGAGCAGTTCTTC.

This clonotype was seen only a few times. This sequence joins TRBV7-9 and TRBJ2-1; D tentatively reads TRBD1 or TRBD2 (5 bases each). This CDR3 is 15 amino acids long. Germline CDR1 SEHNR, CDR2 FQNEAQ (reference sequence). V gave up 5 bases and J gave up 4 bases, with 15 bases separating them. The CDR3: CASSLGTVLYNEQFF. The CDR3 region has the DNA TGTGCCAGCAGCCTCGGGACCGTCCTTTACAATGAGCAGTTCTTC.

This clonotype came up a few times. The chain is built from TRBV29-1 and TRBJ2-7; 9 bases agree with TRBD2. The CDR3 extends over 14 amino acids. Germline loops: CDR1 SQVTM, CDR2 ANQGSEA. The V and J ends lost 6 bases and 3 bases, in that order; junction bases with no gene match: 9. CDR3 in amino acids: CSVGAGGFYYEQYF. The CDR3 bases are TGCAGCGTAGGAGCGGGAGGCTTCTACTACGAGCAGTACTTC.

The rearrangement joins TRBV28 to TRBJ2-3, with 9 bases identical to TRBD2. Trimming cost V 4 bases and J 3 bases; bases outside gene matches: 11. CDR3 length: 17 residues. Per the germline V gene, CDR1 is MDHEN and CDR2 is SYDVKM. The CDR3 region has the DNA TGTGCCAGCAGTTCCCCGATGATAGCGGGAGAAACAGATACGCAGTATTTT. Encoded protein: CASSSPMIAGETDTQYF.

This clonotype occurred a few times. The rearrangement joins TRBV5-1 to TRBJ2-3, with D perhaps TRBD2 (5 bases). The CDR3 contains 12 residues. From germline, CDR1 is SGHRS and CDR2 YFSETQ. Trimming removed 3 bases at V and 5 bases at J, with 7 bases between. CDR3 sequence: CASSSEEDTQYF. The CDR3, as DNA: TGCGCCAGCAGCTCGGAGGAAGATACGCAGTATTTT. Filled out from reference TRBV5-1 and TRBJ2-3, the complete variable domain reads KAGVTQTPRYLIKTRGQQVTLSCSPISGHRSVSWYQQTPGQGLQFLFEYFSETQRNKGNFPGRFSGRQFSNSRSEMNVSTLELGDSALYLCASSSEEDTQYFGPGTRLTVL.

The CDR3: CATLGSGSGSQETQYF. The CDR3 DNA sequence: TGTGCCACCTTGGGATCGGGAAGCGGGTCTCAAGAGACCCAGTACTTC. This chain links TRBV2 with TRBJ2-5; TRBD2 might be the D (6 bases). The V end was cut by 10 bases, the J end by 2 bases, with 23 bases between. This CDR3 is 16 amino acids long. Germline V CDR1 and CDR2: SNHLY, FYNNEI.

This sequence joins TRBV20-1 and TRBJ2-2, with TRBD2 identical over 7 bases. This CDR3 is built from 15 residues. CDR1 is DFQATT, CDR2 SNEGSKA, per germline (reference sequence). V trimming: 6 bases; J trimming: 1 base; junction bases outside the gene matches: 8. As DNA, the CDR3 is TGCAGTGCCCGAACCCCGGGAGGGAACACCGGGGAGCTGTTTTTT. Translating gives CSARTPGGNTGELFF.

This clonotype was seen many times. CDR3 region: CSVGPRLQETQYF. DNA for the CDR3: TGCAGCGTTGGACCTAGACTTCAAGAGACCCAGTACTTC. V gene TRBV29-1 combines with J gene TRBJ2-5; D ambiguous. Trimming shortened V by 4 bases and J by 2 bases, and 11 bases separated the two germline ends. CDR3 length equals 13 residues. CDR1 is SQVTM, CDR2 ANQGSEA, per germline.

This clonotype was recorded at least ten times. The rearrangement uses TRBV9 and TRBJ2-1; TRBD2 matches at 9 bases. The germline V gene encodes CDR1 SGDLS and CDR2 YYNGEE. The CDR3 sequence is 14 residues long. The J segment lost 10 bases and the V segment lost 0 bases, leaving 5 bases of the junction unmatched. The CDR3 nucleotides are TGTGCCAGCAGCGTAGGTAGCGGGAGCCGAGAGCAGTTCTTC. It is translated as CASSVGSGSREQFF.

Here the CDR3 DNA reads TGTGCCAGCAGCCTGGGAACCGGGACAGGGGCCGGGGAGCTGTTTTTT. Its protein product is CASSLGTGTGAGELFF. The chain couples TRBV7-6 to TRBJ2-2, with TRBD1 matching 10 bases. With V trimmed by 5 bases and J by 6 bases, 9 bases remained unmatched. The CDR3 has 16 residues. Germline V lookup: CDR1 SGHVS, CDR2 FNYEAQ.

This clonotype showed up many times. The genes are TRBV25-1 and TRBJ1-1; D possibly corresponds to TRBD1 (6 bases). CDR3 length equals 13 residues. V was trimmed by 8 bases and J by 7 bases, leaving 17 bases between them. From germline, CDR1 is MGHDK and CDR2 SYGVNS. The chain's CDR3 is CASLEPGTIEAFF. The CDR3 region has the DNA TGTGCCAGCCTCGAGCCTGGGACAATTGAAGCTTTCTTT.

This clonotype was detected a few times. The chain couples TRBV6-5 to TRBJ2-7, with D unclear. Germline V gene data show CDR1 as MNHEY and CDR2 as SVGAGI. V lost 6 bases to trimming and J lost 0 bases, with 12 bases between them. This CDR3 region has 14 residues. The DNA for the CDR3 is TGTGCCAGCAGCCGTCAAGGGTACTCCTACGAGCAGTACTTC. This gives the protein CASSRQGYSYEQYF.

This clonotype came up a few times. V gene TRBV11-2 combines with J gene TRBJ2-7, with unresolved D. In germline, CDR1 is SGHAT, CDR2 FQNNGV. The ends were cut back, 1 base at V and 5 bases at J, with 9 bases in the middle. The CDR3 length is 13 residues. CDR3: CASSLVMGNEQYV. DNA for the CDR3: TGTGCCAGCAGCTTAGTAATGGGTAACGAGCAGTACGTC.

This clonotype was found many times. This chain joins TRBV18 and TRBJ1-5; TRBD1 might be the D (5 bases). V was pared by 4 bases and J by 4 bases, with 14 bases between. The CDR3 is 15 residues long. The germline CDR1 and CDR2 sequences are KGHSH and LQKENI. This CDR3 is CASSLDQGENQPQHF. The DNA for the CDR3 is TGTGCCAGCTCACTCGACCAGGGTGAGAATCAGCCCCAGCATTTT.

This rearrangement joins TRBV5-1 to TRBJ2-1; 8 bases align to TRBD2. The CDR3 consists of 18 residues. V shed 6 bases, J shed 4 bases, and the junction held 18 bases outside the gene matches. The germline V gene encodes CDR1 SGHRS and CDR2 YFSETQ. CDR3 protein: CASILGPGIGRDYNEQFF. In DNA form, the CDR3 reads TGCGCCAGCATTCTGGGTCCGGGGATCGGGAGGGATTACAATGAGCAGTTCTTC.

The rearrangement links TRBV12-3 or TRBV12-4 to TRBJ1-5; D is perhaps TRBD1 (6 bases). The CDR3 has 18 residues. V lost 5 bases, J lost 0 bases, and 20 bases lay in between. The CDR3 DNA reads TGTGCCAGCAGTCCAATGGGGGGGCCCTTATATAGCAATCAGCCCCAGCATTTT. It translates to CASSPMGGPLYSNQPQHF.

This chain links TRBV5-1 with TRBJ2-7, with D possibly matching TRBD2 (5 bases). Trimming removed 0 bases from V and 5 bases from J, with 12 bases in between. CDR1 and CDR2 from the germline V gene are SGHRS and YFSETQ. The CDR3 extends over 14 amino acids. In DNA, the CDR3 is TGCGCCAGCAGCTTGGTCGGGTTGCGGGACGAGCAGTACTTC. Translation: CASSLVGLRDEQYF. Filled out from reference TRBV5-1 and TRBJ2-7, the complete variable domain reads KAGVTQTPRYLIKTRGQQVTLSCSPISGHRSVSWYQQTPGQGLQFLFEYFSETQRNKGNFPGRFSGRQFSNSRSEMNVSTLELGDSALYLCASSLVGLRDEQYFGPGTRLTVT.

This clonotype was seen a handful of times. The chain couples TRBV4-2 to TRBJ1-5, with D unclear. V was shortened by 0 bases and J by 5 bases, with 8 bases between the two germline ends. CDR1 is LGHNA, CDR2 YNFKEQ, per germline. This CDR3 is built from 14 residues. The CDR3, as DNA: TGTGCCAGCAGCCAAGAAACAATGGATCAGCCCCAGCATTTT. This translates into CASSQETMDQPQHF.

The sample holds a few counts of this clonotype. The V gene is TRBV3-1, the J gene TRBJ2-7, with D possibly matching TRBD2 (6 bases). Deletions cut 5 bases from V and 1 base from J, with 6 bases between. Looked up from germline, CDR1 is LGHDT and CDR2 is YNNKEL (reference sequence). The CDR3 consists of 12 residues. The CDR3 DNA reads TGTGCCAGCAGCGGGGGGTCCTACGAGCAGTACGTC. It codes for CASSGGSYEQYV.

This chain links TRBV19 with TRBJ2-1, with 10 bases identical to TRBD2. The germline V gene encodes CDR1 LNHDA and CDR2 SQIVND (reference sequence). The CDR3 is made up of 15 amino acids. The V gene end was trimmed by 3 bases and the J gene end by 8 bases; junction bases not matched to a gene: 7. The DNA for the CDR3 is TGTGCCAGTAGTATTTTGCTAGCGGGAGTCGATGAGCAGTTCTTC. It yields the protein CASSILLAGVDEQFF.

A single count supports this clonotype. The rearrangement joins TRBV2 to TRBJ2-7, with a possible D match to TRBD1 (5 bases). Germline lookup yields CDR1 SNHLY and CDR2 FYNNEI. Trimming left V 0 bases short and J 0 bases short, with 9 bases between. The CDR3 is made up of 15 amino acids. The CDR3 nucleotides read TGTGCCAGCAGTGAAGCGGGGCTGCCCTCCTACGAGCAGTACTTC. As protein: CASSEAGLPSYEQYF.

A few counts support this clonotype. The rearrangement links TRBV2 to TRBJ1-4, with D perhaps matching TRBD1 (5 bases). The CDR3 has 14 amino acids. Trimming removed 1 base at V and 4 bases at J, with 7 bases between. Per the germline V gene, CDR1 is SNHLY and CDR2 is FYNNEI. The CDR3 is CASSEERGNEKLFF. In DNA form, the CDR3 reads TGTGCCAGCAGTGAAGAGAGGGGTAATGAAAAACTGTTTTTT.

This clonotype has a handful of counts. V and J are TRBV7-2 and TRBJ2-7; the D gene is possibly TRBD2 (6 bases). Trimming left V 3 bases short and J 5 bases short, with 14 bases between. The CDR3 has 14 amino acids. Per germline, CDR1 SGHTA and CDR2 FQGNSA. DNA of the CDR3: TGTGCCAGCAGCTTGCTTGCGGGGTACCACGAGCAGTACTTC. Its translation is CASSLLAGYHEQYF.

The table lists this clonotype with many counts. In DNA form, the CDR3 reads TGTGCCAGCAGCATAAAACAGGGGCCCATAACCTACGAGCAGTACTTC. Its protein is CASSIKQGPITYEQYF. The chain has TRBV7-8 and TRBJ2-7; 7 bases are a match to TRBD1. After removal of 5 bases from V and 2 bases from J, the junction contained 12 bases not matched to a gene. The V gene's germline CDR1 is SGHVS and CDR2 FQNEAQ. This CDR3 is built from 16 residues.